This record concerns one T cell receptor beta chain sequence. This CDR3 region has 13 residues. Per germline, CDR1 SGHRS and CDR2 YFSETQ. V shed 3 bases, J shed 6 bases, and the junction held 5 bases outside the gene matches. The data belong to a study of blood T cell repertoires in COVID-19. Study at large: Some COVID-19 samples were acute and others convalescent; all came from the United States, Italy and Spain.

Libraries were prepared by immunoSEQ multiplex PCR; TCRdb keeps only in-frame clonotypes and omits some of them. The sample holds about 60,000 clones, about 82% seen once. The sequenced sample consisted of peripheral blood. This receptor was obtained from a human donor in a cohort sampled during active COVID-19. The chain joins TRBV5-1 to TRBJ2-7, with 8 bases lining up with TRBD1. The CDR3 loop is CASSSDRGGEQYF. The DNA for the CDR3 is TGCGCCAGCAGCTCTGACAGGGGTGGCGAGCAGTACTTC.